This passage covers 32 T cell receptor beta chains from one sample sequenced in a study of T cell responses to AZD1222 COVID-19 vaccine. The table came from immunoSEQ multiplex PCR; TCRdb's copy has only in-frame clones and leaves some out. The sample includes about 120,000 clones, more than 85% of them seen just once. The source was peripheral blood, collected on day 0 of AZD1222 vaccination. These receptors all stem from an adult in good health.

This chain uses TRBV6-5 with TRBJ2-3; D may be TRBD1 or TRBD2 (5 bases each). Germline CDR1 and CDR2: MNHEY and SVGAGI. This CDR3 has 15 amino acids. V was shortened by 5 bases and J by 6 bases, with 18 bases between the two germline ends. This CDR3 is CASSRWDAFLDTQYF. CDR3 DNA: TGTGCCAGCAGTCGCTGGGACGCCTTCTTGGATACGCAGTATTTT.

The chain combines TRBV6-5 with TRBJ2-7; possibly TRBD2 for D (6 bases). The CDR3 covers 13 residues. CDR1 MNHEY and CDR2 SVGAGI come from the germline V gene. V was pared by 11 bases and J by 7 bases, with 21 bases between. CDR3 region: CASEGRVLSEQYF. CDR3 in DNA: TGTGCCTCGGAGGGCAGGGTCCTCTCGGAGCAGTACTTC.

The chain has TRBV29-1 and TRBJ2-7, with D unclear. V gave up 3 bases and J gave up 0 bases, with 9 bases separating them. The CDR3 sequence is 13 residues long. CDR1 is SQVTM and CDR2 is ANQGSEA in the germline V gene. DNA of the CDR3: TGCAGCGTTGAGGGCAGTTTCTCCTACGAGCAGTACTTC. Translated, it gives CSVEGSFSYEQYF.

This chain connects TRBV4-3 to TRBJ1-4; perhaps TRBD1 as D (5 bases). Germline loops: CDR1 LGHNA, CDR2 YSLEER. Trimming took off 0 bases at V and 5 bases at J, with 10 bases between the two ends. This CDR3 has 15 amino acids. The CDR3 region is CASSQEGVGNEKLFF. In DNA, the CDR3 is TGCGCCAGCAGCCAAGAAGGGGTTGGGAATGAAAAACTGTTTTTT.

This clone was recorded once. CDR3 sequence: CASSVGRSNANEQFF. CDR3 sequence (DNA): TGTGCCAGCAGCGTAGGGCGTAGTAACGCTAATGAGCAGTTCTTC. This chain uses TRBV9 with TRBJ2-1; D unclear. CDR1 SGDLS and CDR2 YYNGEE come from the germline V gene. Trimming pared 0 bases from V and 7 bases from J, leaving 14 bases between. This CDR3 comprises 15 residues.

The chain has TRBV9 and TRBJ2-5, with D perhaps matching TRBD1 (5 bases). The germline CDR1 and CDR2 sequences are SGDLS and YYNGEE. CDR3 length: 15 amino acids. Trimming took off 3 bases at V and 1 base at J, with 13 bases between the two ends. The CDR3 loop reads CASSALSTVQETQYF. The DNA of the CDR3 is TGTGCCAGCAGCGCCCTGTCGACAGTCCAAGAGACCCAGTACTTC.

The chain recombines TRBV7-8 with TRBJ2-5, with D uncertain. V was trimmed by 9 bases and J by 7 bases, leaving 6 bases between them. This CDR3 is 9 amino acids long. The germline CDR1 and CDR2 sequences are SGHVS and FQNEAQ. CDR3 sequence reads: CARSWTQYF. Here the CDR3 DNA reads TGTGCCAGGAGTTGGACCCAGTACTTC.

The chain carries TRBV14 and TRBJ2-7, with TRBD2 matching over 9 bases. V gave up 1 base and J gave up 4 bases; unmatched junction bases: 5. The CDR3 consists of 15 residues. CDR1 SGHDN and CDR2 FVKESK come from the germline V gene. CDR3 DNA sequence: TGTGCCAGCAGCCAAGTGGCGGGGGGGATGTACGAGCAGTACTTC. It encodes CASSQVAGGMYEQYF.

This chain connects TRBV5-1 to TRBJ2-7; no reliable D call. This CDR3 is built from 12 residues. Germline CDR1 is SGHRS and CDR2 is YFSETQ. V dropped 5 bases and J dropped 2 bases, with 8 bases sitting between them. The CDR3, as DNA: TGCGCCAGCAGTAAGGGCACCTACGAGCAGTACTTC. Amino acids: CASSKGTYEQYF.

The V gene is TRBV7-2, the J gene TRBJ1-3, with D possibly matching TRBD1 (5 bases). Germline V gene data show CDR1 as SGHTA and CDR2 as FQGNSA. The germline V and J ends were trimmed by 1 base and 2 bases, with 12 bases remaining between them. The CDR3 has 16 residues. The CDR3 DNA reads as TGTGCCAGCAGCTTAGGTCCAGGGCACACTGGAAACACCATATATTTT. This translates into CASSLGPGHTGNTIYF.

The chain links TRBV5-1 to TRBJ2-7; 7 nucleotides line up with TRBD2. Unmatched junction bases numbered 16, after V lost 4 bases and J lost 0 bases. Per the germline V gene, CDR1 is SGHRS and CDR2 is YFSETQ. The CDR3 covers 18 residues. The chain's CDR3 is CASSQPPLAEGYSYEQYF. As DNA, the CDR3 is TGCGCCAGCAGCCAGCCTCCTCTAGCGGAGGGCTACTCCTACGAGCAGTACTTC.

The chain combines TRBV7-8 with TRBJ1-3; D is uncertain. The germline CDR1 and CDR2 sequences are SGHVS and FQNEAQ. The ends were cut back, 2 bases at V and 3 bases at J, with 5 bases in the middle. The CDR3 has 13 amino acids. CDR3 DNA: TGTGCCAGCAGCTTAATAGTTGGAAACACCATATATTTT. Its translation: CASSLIVGNTIYF.

This clone has only a few counts. This chain links TRBV7-9 with TRBJ2-3; D unresolved. V was shortened by 5 bases and J by 2 bases, with 5 bases between the two germline ends. The CDR3 is made up of 12 amino acids. Germline V gene data show CDR1 as SEHNR and CDR2 as FQNEAQ (reference sequence). CDR3 DNA: TGTGCCAGCAGCCCCCACACAGATACGCAGTATTTT. Translating gives CASSPHTDTQYF.

J is TRBJ2-3 and V is TRBV6-5; D is ambiguous. The CDR3 totals 14 residues. Deletions cut 2 bases from V and 6 bases from J, with 12 bases between. CDR1 and CDR2 (germline): MNHEY, SVGAGI. The CDR3 loop reads CASSYTAISDTQYF. CDR3 DNA: TGTGCCAGCAGTTACACAGCCATTTCGGATACGCAGTATTTT.

The chain combines TRBV28 with TRBJ1-2; 10 positions agree with TRBD1. Germline-derived CDR1 and CDR2 are MDHEN and SYDVKM. CDR3 length equals 14 residues. Unmatched junction bases numbered 3, after V lost 4 bases and J lost 4 bases. The chain's CDR3 is CASSWTGGVYGYTF. CDR3 nucleotide sequence: TGTGCCAGCAGTTGGACAGGGGGGGTCTATGGCTACACCTTC.

This clone was observed a single time. The rearrangement links TRBV7-2 to TRBJ1-2; 9 nucleotides align to TRBD1. The V gene end was trimmed by 1 base and the J gene end by 8 bases; junction bases not matched to a gene: 5. The CDR3 totals 14 residues. Germline loops: CDR1 SGHTA, CDR2 FQGNSA. The CDR3 DNA follows: TGTGCCAGCAGCTTAGATGGACAGGGGAGAGGCTACACCTTC. Translating gives CASSLDGQGRGYTF.

The chain recombines TRBV29-1 with TRBJ1-2; TRBD1 is a possible D gene (6 bases). CDR1 and CDR2 (germline): SQVTM, ANQGSEA. The CDR3 runs to 13 residues. V was clipped by 6 bases and J by 2 bases, with 13 bases between them. The chain's CDR3 is CSVGDRPNYGYTF. The DNA of the CDR3 is TGCAGCGTGGGCGACAGGCCCAACTATGGCTACACCTTC. Based on the CDR3 plus reference TRBV29-1 and TRBJ1-2, the full variable domain is SAVISQKPSRDICQRGTSLTIQCQVDSQVTMMFWYRQQPGQSLTLIATANQGSEATYESGFVIDKFPISRPNLTFSTLTVSNMSPEDSSIYLCSVGDRPNYGYTFGSGTRLTVV.

The V gene is TRBV6-2 or TRBV6-3, the J gene TRBJ2-7; 9 nucleotides match TRBD1. The CDR3 is 13 amino acids. Germline V gene lookup returns CDR1 MNHEY and CDR2 SVGEGT. V lost 5 bases, J lost 6 bases, and 5 bases stayed unmatched. CDR3 sequence reads: CASSRDRVREQYF. CDR3 nucleotides: TGTGCCAGCAGTAGGGACAGGGTCCGCGAGCAGTACTTC.

The V gene is TRBV19, the J gene TRBJ2-1; either TRBD1 or TRBD2 may supply D (6 bases each). Looked up from germline, CDR1 is LNHDA and CDR2 is SQIVND (reference sequence). This CDR3 spans 18 amino acids. V lost 1 base and J lost 0, with 16 bases in between. CDR3 DNA sequence: TGTGCCAGTAGTATAGCTAGGTTGGGGGGCAGCTCCTACAATGAGCAGTTCTTC. Amino acid sequence: CASSIARLGGSSYNEQFF.

The chain recombines TRBV11-3 with TRBJ1-1; D uncertain. CDR3 length: 13 residues. Germline values: CDR1 SGHNT, CDR2 YENEEA. The ends were cut back, 6 bases at V and 3 bases at J, with 11 bases in the middle. The CDR3 DNA is TGTGCCAGCAGTTTTTACCGGGACACTGAAGCTTTCTTT. This encodes CASSFYRDTEAFF.

This chain links TRBV12-3 or TRBV12-4 with TRBJ1-2, with TRBD1 matching over 10 bases. The junction had 6 bases not matched to a gene; V was cut back by 10 bases and J by 4 bases. The CDR3 is 13 residues long. The CDR3 DNA follows: TGTGCCACCGGGACAGGGGCCATCTATGGCTACACCTTC. It encodes CATGTGAIYGYTF.

The chain carries TRBV29-1 and TRBJ1-1; D is unresolved. CDR1 SQVTM and CDR2 ANQGSEA come from the germline V gene. The length of the CDR3 is 11 residues. The CDR3 spells CGGQENTEAFF. Here the CDR3 DNA reads TGCGGAGGCCAGGAGAACACTGAAGCTTTCTTT. Supplemented by reference TRBV29-1 and TRBJ1-1, the full variable domain reads SAVISQKPSRDICQRGTSLTIQCQVDSQVTMMFWYRQQPGQSLTLIATANQGSEATYESGFVIDKFPISRPNLTFSTLTVSNMSPEDSSIYLCGGQENTEAFFGQGTRLTVV.

This clone was picked up a small number of times. The genes are TRBV7-9 and TRBJ2-1; D is uncertain. Germline V gene lookup returns CDR1 SEHNR and CDR2 FQNEAQ (reference sequence). CDR3 length: 14 amino acids. Trimming removed 7 bases from V and 6 bases from J, with 16 bases in between. CDR3 sequence: CASTPKDMSNEQFF. CDR3 nucleotide sequence: TGTGCCAGCACCCCAAAAGATATGAGCAATGAGCAGTTCTTC.

This chain connects TRBV19 to TRBJ2-7; D not resolved. CDR3 length equals 13 residues. Germline values: CDR1 LNHDA, CDR2 SQIVND (reference sequence). V lost 2 bases and J lost 1, with 6 bases in between. This CDR3 is CASSITDSYEQYF. The CDR3 DNA sequence: TGTGCCAGTAGTATAACGGATTCCTACGAGCAGTACTTC.

The rearrangement links TRBV5-1 to TRBJ1-3, with D perhaps matching TRBD1 (6 bases). The germline V and J ends were trimmed by 3 bases and 2 bases, with 15 bases remaining between them. This CDR3 is 16 amino acids long. Germline loops: CDR1 SGHRS, CDR2 YFSETQ. Written as DNA, the CDR3 is TGCGCCAGCAGCTATTATACCGGGACAACTGGAAACACCATATATTTT. It translates to CASSYYTGTTGNTIYF.

The chain has TRBV6-5 and TRBJ1-2, with TRBD1 matching over 8 bases. Unmatched junction bases numbered 7, after V lost 6 bases and J lost 4 bases. Germline V gene data show CDR1 as MNHEY and CDR2 as SVGAGI. The CDR3 runs to 14 residues. The CDR3 is CASREDREPYGYTF. The DNA of the CDR3 is TGTGCCAGCAGGGAGGACAGGGAACCCTATGGCTACACCTTC.

This clone was counted a single time. The CDR3 coding sequence is TGTGCCAGCAGTGGCTCCACTAAAAGGGACAGGGAAACGGAAGCTTTCTTT. Its translation: CASSGSTKRDRETEAFF. The chain employs TRBV6-2 or TRBV6-3 and TRBJ1-1, with 9 nucleotides matching TRBD1. CDR1 and CDR2 from the germline V gene are MNHEY and SVGEGT. This CDR3 region has 17 residues. Trimming took 5 bases from V and 8 from J; bases not matched to a gene: 18.

The rearrangement joins TRBV5-4 to TRBJ2-7; 15 bases agree with TRBD2. Germline values: CDR1 SGHNT, CDR2 YYREEE (reference sequence). The CDR3 loop spans 16 amino acids. V dropped 4 bases and J dropped 3; count of bases not matched to a gene: 5. The CDR3 DNA follows: TGTGCCAGCAGCCGGGGACTAGCGGGGGGTAACTACGAGCAGTACTTC. Its translation is CASSRGLAGGNYEQYF.

The chain is built from TRBV30 and TRBJ1-1; D might be TRBD1 (5 bases). V was trimmed by 0 bases and J by 8 bases, leaving 13 bases between them. CDR3 length: 13 residues. The germline V gene has CDR1 GTSNPN and CDR2 SVGIG (reference sequence). In DNA, the CDR3 is TGTGCCTGGAGTGTACAGGCCGCACTCGAAGCTTTCTTT. Translating gives CAWSVQAALEAFF.

The chain links TRBV5-8 to TRBJ2-1, with D tentatively TRBD1 (5 bases). V was cut by 4 bases and J by 0 bases, with 11 bases left in between. Per the germline V gene, CDR1 is SGHTS and CDR2 is YDEGEE. CDR3 length: 15 amino acids. CDR3 sequence reads: CASSPRASSYNEQFF. CDR3 DNA: TGTGCCAGCAGCCCCAGGGCGAGCTCCTACAATGAGCAGTTCTTC.

This chain joins TRBV9 and TRBJ2-7, with 7 positions matching TRBD2. J lost 6 bases, V lost 4 bases, and 10 bases had no gene match. The CDR3 totals 14 residues. From germline, CDR1 is SGDLS and CDR2 YYNGEE. DNA of the CDR3: TGTGCCAGCAGCCCATCCAGGGACTATCGCGAGCAGTACTTC. Its protein is CASSPSRDYREQYF. The variable domain in full, completed from reference TRBV9 and TRBJ2-7, reads DSGVTQTPKHLITATGQRVTLRCSPRSGDLSVYWYQQSLDQGLQFLIQYYNGEERAKGNILERFSAQQFPDLHSELNLSSLELGDSALYFCASSPSRDYREQYFGPGTRLTVT.

V gene TRBV27 combines with J gene TRBJ2-7, with D perhaps matching TRBD1 (6 bases). The length of the CDR3 is 16 residues. Germline CDR1 is MNHEY and CDR2 is SMNVEV (reference sequence). Deletions cut 0 bases from V and 4 bases from J, with 16 bases between. The CDR3 nucleotides are TGTGCCAGCAGTTTATCCTACAGGGAAAGCAGGTACGAGCAGTACTTC. This encodes CASSLSYRESRYEQYF.